This is a list of T cell receptor beta chains from one sample in a study of blood T cell repertoires in COVID-19. The assay was immunoSEQ multiplex PCR, and TCRdb's table has in-frame clones only and misses some. The data contain some 87,000 clones, approximately 90% of them singletons. Sequencing used peripheral blood. Source of these receptors: a human donor with COVID-19, enrolled during active disease. The donor label of this sample is uncertain. The CDR3 runs from the conserved cysteine through the conserved F or W. D genes are given only for firm matches. The size of a clone is reported for some rows only, either as once, few or many, or as a class for expanded clones.

CDR3 DNA	CDR3 protein	V gene	J gene	clone size	D gene
TGCGCCAGCAGCCAGACCCTCGGGGAGAGTAATCAGCCCCAGCATTTT	CASSQTLGESNQPQHF	TRBV4-1	TRBJ1-5	-	-
TGTGCCAGCAATGGACTAGCGGGCTCTGGGGCCAACGTCCTGACTTTC	CASNGLAGSGANVLTF	TRBV2	TRBJ2-6	-	TRBD2
TGTGCCAGCAGCCTCCGGGGGACGAGGCTCGCTGAAGCTTTCTTT	CASSLRGTRLAEAFF	TRBV27	TRBJ1-1	-	-
TGTGCCAGTAAACCGAGATATAGCAATCAGCCCCAGCATTTT	CASKPRYSNQPQHF	TRBV19	TRBJ1-5	-	-
TGTGCCAGCAGCTGGGGACAGGACCCTAATTCACCCCTCCACTTT	CASSWGQDPNSPLHF	TRBV5-5	TRBJ1-6	-	TRBD1
TGTGCCAGCAGCTTATTGGGGGGGACAGATACGCAGTATTTT	CASSLLGGTDTQYF	TRBV11-2	TRBJ2-3	-	TRBD2
TGTGCCAGCAGCCAAGGTTATGAGGAAAACACTGAAGCTTTCTTT	CASSQGYEENTEAFF	TRBV3-1/TRBV3-2	TRBJ1-1	-	-
TGCAGTGCTAGGGGGAGAGGCACGCAGTATTTT	CSARGRGTQYF	TRBV20-1	TRBJ2-3	-	-
TGTGCCAGATTCCCGGGACTAGCGGGGGTTGAGACCCAGTACTTC	CARFPGLAGVETQYF	TRBV9	TRBJ2-5	-	TRBD2
TGTGCCACCAGCCAACTTACGGTAAATCAGCCCCAGCATTTT	CATSQLTVNQPQHF	TRBV10-3	TRBJ1-5	-	-
TGTGCCAGCAGGCTCCTGCGGGGTACAGATACGCAGTATTTT	CASRLLRGTDTQYF	TRBV2	TRBJ2-3	once	-
TGTGCCAGCAGCCAAGAAACGGTCTCTGGAAACACCATATATTTT	CASSQETVSGNTIYF	TRBV4-2	TRBJ1-3	-	-
TGTGCCAGCAGTTACTTCCTGCCCGGGAATGAGCAGTTCTTC	CASSYFLPGNEQFF	TRBV6-5	TRBJ2-1	-	-
TGTGCCAGCAAACGCAAGGGACTAGCCCAGTCGGATACGCAGTATTTT	CASKRKGLAQSDTQYF	TRBV28	TRBJ2-3	-	TRBD2
TGTGCCAGCCTCGGACAGGGGGAAGCTTTCTTT	CASLGQGEAFF	TRBV3-1/TRBV3-2	TRBJ1-1	-	TRBD1
TGTGCCAGCAGCCGTACCCGTGAACAGGGGCAGCCCCAGCATTTT	CASSRTREQGQPQHF	TRBV7-9	TRBJ1-5	-	TRBD1
TGTGCCAGCAGCCAAGAGGGTCGGGGAGTCGGGACCCAGTACTTC	CASSQEGRGVGTQYF	TRBV3-1/TRBV3-2	TRBJ2-5	-	-
TGTGCCAGCAGCCTCCGGAGGAGTTCACCCCTCCACTTT	CASSLRRSSPLHF	TRBV7-8	TRBJ1-6	-	-
TGTGCCAGCAGCGTAGCTTGGGACAGGGGGCTTGTTGGCTACACCTTC	CASSVAWDRGLVGYTF	TRBV9	TRBJ1-2	-	TRBD1
TGTGCCAGCAGAGGGACTTCGAGCAATCAGCCCCAGCATTTT	CASRGTSSNQPQHF	TRBV27	TRBJ1-5	once	-
TGCAGCGTTGAGTCCAGGGGGCACGGGGCTCAGAGGAGCTCCTATAATTCACCCCTCCACTTT	CSVESRGHGAQRSSYNSPLHF	TRBV29-1	TRBJ1-6	-	TRBD1
TGTGCCAGCAGGCCGGGGGGTCCCTCCTACGAGCAGTACTTC	CASRPGGPSYEQYF	TRBV6-5	TRBJ2-7	once	TRBD2
TGCGCCAGCAGCCCCGCCGACAGGGGGCTTCAGCCCCAGCATTTT	CASSPADRGLQPQHF	TRBV4-1	TRBJ1-5	-	TRBD1
TGTGCCAGCTCAGACGGGACTCAACGGGAGACCCAGTACTTC	CASSDGTQRETQYF	TRBV18	TRBJ2-5	-	-
TGTGCCAGCAGGGACATTTATGAGCAGTTCTTC	CASRDIYEQFF	TRBV6-5	TRBJ2-1	once	-
TGTGCCAGCAGCCCGGTAAACAGACAAGAGACCCAGTACTTC	CASSPVNRQETQYF	TRBV7-9	TRBJ2-5	-	-
TGTGCCATCAGTGAAGGGACAGGTTTTACTAGCAATCAGCCCCAGCATTTT	CAISEGTGFTSNQPQHF	TRBV10-3	TRBJ1-5	few	TRBD1
TGTGCCAGCTATAGTAAGAATGAAAAACTGTTTTTT	CASYSKNEKLFF	TRBV2	TRBJ1-4	-	-
TGTGCCAGCAGCTTGGGGGGCAGGGTCCAGAGGGGCTACACCTTC	CASSLGGRVQRGYTF	TRBV5-4	TRBJ1-2	-	-
TGTGCCTGGAGTGTACAGGGGGCGTATAATTCACCCCTCCACTTT	CAWSVQGAYNSPLHF	TRBV30	TRBJ1-6	-	TRBD1
TGTGCCAGCAGCTTAGACAGGGTAGGTGAGCAGTTCTTC	CASSLDRVGEQFF	TRBV7-9	TRBJ2-1	-	-
TGCGCCAGCAATACCGGGACAGGCACAGATACGCAGTATTTT	CASNTGTGTDTQYF	TRBV5-1	TRBJ2-3	-	TRBD1
TGTGCCAGCAGCCAAGACGGGAGGAGTTCACCCCTCCACTTT	CASSQDGRSSPLHF	TRBV3-1/TRBV3-2	TRBJ1-6	-	-
TGTGCCAGCAGCCAAGCAATGGAGACCCAGTACTTC	CASSQAMETQYF	TRBV3-1/TRBV3-2	TRBJ2-5	-	-
TGTGCCAGTAGGCGGGGCAGGGGGCCCTCAGATACGCAGTATTTT	CASRRGRGPSDTQYF	TRBV19	TRBJ2-3	once	TRBD1
TGTGCCAGCAGCACAGACAGGGGAGGCAATCAGCCCCAGCATTTT	CASSTDRGGNQPQHF	TRBV11-2	TRBJ1-5	-	TRBD1
TGTGCCAGCAGTCAAACTAGCGGGGGCACCGAGCAGTACTTC	CASSQTSGGTEQYF	TRBV27	TRBJ2-7	few	TRBD2
TGTGCTACTACGGGACAAAACTATGGCTACACCTTC	CATTGQNYGYTF	TRBV6-5	TRBJ1-2	-	-
TGCAGCGTTGAAACAGTCCTCTATGGCTACACCTTC	CSVETVLYGYTF	TRBV29-1	TRBJ1-2	-	-
TGCGCCAGCAGCGCCGGGACAGTGAACACTGAAGCTTTCTTT	CASSAGTVNTEAFF	TRBV4-1	TRBJ1-1	-	TRBD1
TGTGCCAGCAGTTTCCTTTTTGCGGATGAGCAGTTCTTC	CASSFLFADEQFF	TRBV27	TRBJ2-1	once	-
TGTGCCATCAGTGATATGGGGAGCGTTACGGATGGCTACACCTTC	CAISDMGSVTDGYTF	TRBV10-3	TRBJ1-2	-	-
TGTGCCTGGAGGGGGACAGGGGATCAGCCCCAGCATTTT	CAWRGTGDQPQHF	TRBV30	TRBJ1-5	-	TRBD1
TGCGCCAGCAGCCGGTCCGTTGGACAGGGTAAATACAATGAGCAGTTCTTC	CASSRSVGQGKYNEQFF	TRBV4-1	TRBJ2-1	-	TRBD1
TGCGCCAGCAGCGAAACACCAACAGGGAATAATGAAAAACTGTTTTTT	CASSETPTGNNEKLFF	TRBV5-1	TRBJ1-4	once	-
TGTGCCAGCAGCCGGAACACTGAAGCTTTCTTT	CASSRNTEAFF	TRBV5-6	TRBJ1-1	few	-
TGTGCCAGCAGGAACCGGGACAGGCTTTACGAGCAGTACTTC	CASRNRDRLYEQYF	TRBV28	TRBJ2-7	once	TRBD1
TGTGCCAGCAGCCAAGATTCATCTGGGGCCAACGTCCTGACTTTC	CASSQDSSGANVLTF	TRBV3-1/TRBV3-2	TRBJ2-6	-	-
TGTGCCAGCAGCCAAGGACAGGGTAGCTCACCCCTCCACTTT	CASSQGQGSSPLHF	TRBV4-2	TRBJ1-6	-	TRBD1
TGTGCCAGCAGCGTAGGGGGCAGGTTATACTATGGCTACACCTTC	CASSVGGRLYYGYTF	TRBV9	TRBJ1-2	-	-
TGCGCCAGCAGCGCCCTACTAGCGGGAGGAGAGAATGAGCAGTTCTTC	CASSALLAGGENEQFF	TRBV5-1	TRBJ2-1	-	TRBD2
TGTGCCAGTAGTAGGGACAGGGACACTGAAGCTTTCTTT	CASSRDRDTEAFF	TRBV19	TRBJ1-1	-	TRBD1
TGTGCCAGCAGCTTAGAAGGGGAGGGTGGCACAGATACGCAGTATTTT	CASSLEGEGGTDTQYF	TRBV7-2	TRBJ2-3	-	TRBD2
TGTGCCAGCAGTCGACAGGGGACTAATGAAAAACTGTTTTTT	CASSRQGTNEKLFF	TRBV6-5	TRBJ1-4	-	TRBD1
TGTGCCAGCACCGACAACGCGCGGACCCAGTACTTC	CASTDNARTQYF	TRBV7-9	TRBJ2-5	-	-
TGTGCCAGCAGCCCCAGGGACAGGGGATACGAGCAGTACTTC	CASSPRDRGYEQYF	TRBV11-3	TRBJ2-7	-	TRBD1
TGTGCCAGCCTCTTAACAGGGGTGAATGACATTCAGTACTTC	CASLLTGVNDIQYF	TRBV9	TRBJ2-4	-	TRBD1
TGTGCCAGCAGCAACCGGGACAGGGTCGATGGCTACACCTTC	CASSNRDRVDGYTF	TRBV5-8	TRBJ1-2	-	TRBD1
TGTGCCAGCGGACTCCTGAACACCGGGGAGCTGTTTTTT	CASGLLNTGELFF	TRBV27	TRBJ2-2	-	-
TGCGCCAGCAGCCATTCAGGCGGCGGGCAAGAGACCCAGTACTTC	CASSHSGGGQETQYF	TRBV4-1	TRBJ2-5	-	-